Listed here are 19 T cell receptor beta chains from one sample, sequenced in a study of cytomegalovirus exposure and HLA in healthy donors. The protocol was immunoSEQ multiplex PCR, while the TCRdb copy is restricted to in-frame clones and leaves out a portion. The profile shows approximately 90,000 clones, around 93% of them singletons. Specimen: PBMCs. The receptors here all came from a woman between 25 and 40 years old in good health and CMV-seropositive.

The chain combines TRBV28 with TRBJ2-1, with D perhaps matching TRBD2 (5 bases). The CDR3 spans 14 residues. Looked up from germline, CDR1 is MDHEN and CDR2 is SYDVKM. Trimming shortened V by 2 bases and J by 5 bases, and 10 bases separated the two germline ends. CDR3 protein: CASSLKRPNNEQFF. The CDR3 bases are TGTGCCAGCAGTTTAAAGCGGCCTAACAATGAGCAGTTCTTC.

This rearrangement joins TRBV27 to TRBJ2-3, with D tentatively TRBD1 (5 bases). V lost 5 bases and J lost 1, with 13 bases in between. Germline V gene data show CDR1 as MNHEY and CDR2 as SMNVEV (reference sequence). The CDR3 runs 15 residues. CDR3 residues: CASSPTMTGTDTQYF. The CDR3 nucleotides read TGTGCCAGCAGTCCCACGATGACAGGCACAGATACGCAGTATTTT.

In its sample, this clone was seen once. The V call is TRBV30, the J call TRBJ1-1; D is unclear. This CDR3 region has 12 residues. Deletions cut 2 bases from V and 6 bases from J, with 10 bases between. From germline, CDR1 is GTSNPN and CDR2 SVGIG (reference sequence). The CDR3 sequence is CAWSLAGAEAFF. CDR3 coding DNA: TGTGCCTGGAGTCTCGCGGGCGCTGAAGCTTTCTTT.

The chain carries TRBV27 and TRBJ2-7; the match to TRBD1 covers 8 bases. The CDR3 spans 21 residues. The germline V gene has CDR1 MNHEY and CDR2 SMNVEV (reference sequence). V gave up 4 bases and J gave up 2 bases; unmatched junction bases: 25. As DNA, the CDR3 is TGTGCCAGCAGTTCGCGCCTCGGGACAGGTAGAATTAGAGGTAAACCCTACGAGCAGTACTTC. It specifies CASSSRLGTGRIRGKPYEQYF.

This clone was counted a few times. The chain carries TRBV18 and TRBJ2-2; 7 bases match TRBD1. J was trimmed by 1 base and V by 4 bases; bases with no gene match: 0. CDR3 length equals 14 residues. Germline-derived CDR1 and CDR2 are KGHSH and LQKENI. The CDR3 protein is CASSRTGNTGELFF. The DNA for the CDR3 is TGTGCCAGCTCACGGACAGGGAACACCGGGGAGCTGTTTTTT.

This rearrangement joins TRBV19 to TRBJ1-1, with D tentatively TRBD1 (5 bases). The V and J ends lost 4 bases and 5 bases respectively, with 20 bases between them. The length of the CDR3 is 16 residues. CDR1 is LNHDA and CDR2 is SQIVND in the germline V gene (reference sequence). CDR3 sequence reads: CASSKGWGGGNTEAFF. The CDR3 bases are TGTGCCAGTAGTAAAGGGTGGGGCGGCGGGAATACTGAAGCTTTCTTT. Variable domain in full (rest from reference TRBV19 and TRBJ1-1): DGGITQSPKYLFRKEGQNVTLSCEQNLNHDAMYWYRQDPGQGLRLIYYSQIVNDFQKGDIAEGYSVSREKKESFPLTVTSAQKNPTAFYLCASSKGWGGGNTEAFFGQGTRLTVV.

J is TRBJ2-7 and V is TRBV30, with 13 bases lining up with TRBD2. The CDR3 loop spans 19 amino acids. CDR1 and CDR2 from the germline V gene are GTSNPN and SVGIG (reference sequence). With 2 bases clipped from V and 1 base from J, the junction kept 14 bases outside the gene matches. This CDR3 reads CAWSYRSGTSGMGSYEQYF. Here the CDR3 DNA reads TGTGCCTGGAGTTATCGCTCCGGGACTAGCGGGATGGGGTCCTACGAGCAGTACTTC.

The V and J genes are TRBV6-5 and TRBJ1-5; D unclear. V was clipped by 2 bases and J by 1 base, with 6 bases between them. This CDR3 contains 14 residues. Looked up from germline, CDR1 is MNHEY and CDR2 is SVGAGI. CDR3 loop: CASSYSLSNQPQHF. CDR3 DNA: TGTGCCAGCAGTTACAGCCTAAGCAATCAGCCCCAGCATTTT.

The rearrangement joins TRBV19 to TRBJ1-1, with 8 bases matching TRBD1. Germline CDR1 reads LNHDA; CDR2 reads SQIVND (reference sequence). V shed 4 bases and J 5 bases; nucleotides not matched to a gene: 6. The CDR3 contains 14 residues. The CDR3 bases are TGTGCCAGTAGTACTCCGGGACAGGTGACTGAAGCTTTCTTT. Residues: CASSTPGQVTEAFF.

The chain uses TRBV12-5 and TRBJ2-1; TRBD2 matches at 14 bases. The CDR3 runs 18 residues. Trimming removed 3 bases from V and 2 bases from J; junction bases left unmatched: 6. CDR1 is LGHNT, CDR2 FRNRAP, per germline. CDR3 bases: TGTGCTAGTGGTTTCGGGACTAGCGGGAGAAGGGCCTACAATGAGCAGTTCTTC. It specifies CASGFGTSGRRAYNEQFF.

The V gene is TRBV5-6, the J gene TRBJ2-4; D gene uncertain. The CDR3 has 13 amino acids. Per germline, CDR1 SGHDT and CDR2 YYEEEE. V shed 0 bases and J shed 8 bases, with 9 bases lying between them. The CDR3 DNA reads TGTGCCAGCAGCTTGGGATACGTAGACATTCAGTACTTC. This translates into CASSLGYVDIQYF. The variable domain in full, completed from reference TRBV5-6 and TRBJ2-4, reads DAGVTQSPTHLIKTRGQQVTLRCSPKSGHDTVSWYQQALGQGPQFIFQYYEEEERQRGNFPDRFSGHQFPNYSSELNVNALLLGDSALYLCASSLGYVDIQYFGAGTRLSVL.

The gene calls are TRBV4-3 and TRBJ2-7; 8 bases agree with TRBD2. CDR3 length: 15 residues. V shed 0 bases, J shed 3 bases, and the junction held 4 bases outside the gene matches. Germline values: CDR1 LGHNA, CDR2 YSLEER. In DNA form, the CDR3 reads TGCGCCAGCAGCCAAGAGGGACTAGGAGGCTACGAGCAGTACTTC. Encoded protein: CASSQEGLGGYEQYF.

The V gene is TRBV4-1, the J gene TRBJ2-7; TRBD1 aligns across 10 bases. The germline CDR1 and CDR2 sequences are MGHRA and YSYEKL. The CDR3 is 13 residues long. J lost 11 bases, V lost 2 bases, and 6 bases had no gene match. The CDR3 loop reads CASSQRDRGQKYF. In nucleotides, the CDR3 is TGCGCCAGCAGCCAACGTGACAGGGGGCAGAAGTACTTC.

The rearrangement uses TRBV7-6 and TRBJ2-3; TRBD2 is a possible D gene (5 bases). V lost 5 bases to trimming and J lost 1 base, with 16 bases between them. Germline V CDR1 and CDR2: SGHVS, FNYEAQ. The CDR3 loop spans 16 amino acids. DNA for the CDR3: TGTGCCAGCAGCCCGACTACCCCAGTGGGCACAGATACGCAGTATTTT. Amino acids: CASSPTTPVGTDTQYF.

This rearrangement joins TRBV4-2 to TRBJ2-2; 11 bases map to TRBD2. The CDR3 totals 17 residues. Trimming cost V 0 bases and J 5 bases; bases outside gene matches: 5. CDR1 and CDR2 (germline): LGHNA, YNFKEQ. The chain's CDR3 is CASSQELAGGGTGELFF. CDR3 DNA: TGTGCCAGCAGCCAAGAGCTAGCGGGAGGAGGTACCGGGGAGCTGTTTTTT.

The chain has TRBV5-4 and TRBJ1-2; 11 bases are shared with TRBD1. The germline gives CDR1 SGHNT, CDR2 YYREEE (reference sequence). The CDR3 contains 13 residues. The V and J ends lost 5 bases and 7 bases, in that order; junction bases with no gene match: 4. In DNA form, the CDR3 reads TGTGCCAGCAGTGGGGACAGGGGGTTTGGCTACACCTTC. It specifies CASSGDRGFGYTF.

CDR3: CASSPSGGTDTQYF. The CDR3 DNA reads TGTGCCAGCAGCCCCTCGGGGGGTACAGATACGCAGTATTTT. This chain connects TRBV7-3 to TRBJ2-3, with TRBD2 identical over 7 bases. Germline V lookup: CDR1 SGHTA, CDR2 FQGTGA. V dropped 5 bases and J dropped 3; count of bases not matched to a gene: 5. This CDR3 spans 14 amino acids.

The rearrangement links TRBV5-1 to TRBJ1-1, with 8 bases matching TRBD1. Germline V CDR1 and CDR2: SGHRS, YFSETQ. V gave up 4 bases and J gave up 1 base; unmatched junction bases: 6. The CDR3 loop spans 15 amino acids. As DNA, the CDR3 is TGCGCCAGCAGCCCGAGTCAGGGGGCGAACACTGAAGCTTTCTTT. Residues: CASSPSQGANTEAFF.

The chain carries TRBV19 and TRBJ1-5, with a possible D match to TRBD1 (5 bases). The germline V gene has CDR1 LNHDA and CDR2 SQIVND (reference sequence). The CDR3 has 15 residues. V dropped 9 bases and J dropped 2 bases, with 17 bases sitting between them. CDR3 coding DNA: TGTGCCAGCTCAATGCTGGGGGGGGGCAATCAGCCCCAGCATTTT. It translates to CASSMLGGGNQPQHF.